The 29 T cell receptor beta chains below come from one sample, sequenced in a study of glioma-infiltrating T cells after dendritic cell vaccination. Repertoires were generated with immunoSEQ multiplex PCR, while TCRdb's copy carries only in-frame clones and drops some. The data hold approximately 99,000 clones, with over 80% observed a single time. Regarding time point: after dendritic cell vaccination, including at tumor progression/relapse. This material consisted of blood, taken after dendritic cell vaccination. The receptors shown here come from a human donor with glioblastoma.

This chain uses TRBV19 with TRBJ2-2; D perhaps matches TRBD1 (7 bases). The germline V gene encodes CDR1 LNHDA and CDR2 SQIVND (reference sequence). Trimming stripped 5 bases from V and 2 bases from J, with 18 bases between. The CDR3 has 17 amino acids. The CDR3 nucleotides read TGTGCCAGTAGTCGGGGACCGGGGGACAGAAACACCGGGGAGCTGTTTTTT. It specifies CASSRGPGDRNTGELFF.

CDR3 nucleotide sequence: TGTGCCAGCAGTTTACTATTCCTACAGGGGTCGGGCTTGGTGTACTTC. Translated, it gives CASSLLFLQGSGLVYF. This sequence joins TRBV27 and TRBJ2-7; 7 bases are a match to TRBD1. The trim removed 2 bases at V and 12 bases at J, leaving 19 bases unmatched. The CDR3 runs to 16 residues. Germline-derived CDR1 and CDR2 are MNHEY and SMNVEV (reference sequence).

V usage is TRBV2 and J usage is TRBJ2-1, with 10 bases that match TRBD1. Germline V lookup: CDR1 SNHLY, CDR2 FYNNEI. V lost 6 bases, J lost 4 bases, and 12 bases stayed unmatched. This CDR3 contains 17 residues. DNA of the CDR3: TGTGCCAGCAGAGCGCGAGGGTGGGACAGGGGTTACAATGAGCAGTTCTTC. The encoded protein is CASRARGWDRGYNEQFF.

This chain links TRBV25-1 with TRBJ1-1; D not resolved. From germline, CDR1 is MGHDK and CDR2 SYGVNS. The CDR3 runs to 13 residues. Trimming took off 5 bases at V and 5 bases at J, with 12 bases between the two ends. The CDR3 region has the DNA TGTGCCAGCAGTTTTCCTGGGGAGACTGAAGCTTTCTTT. This encodes CASSFPGETEAFF.

V is TRBV7-9 and J is TRBJ1-2; D ambiguous. This CDR3 comprises 15 residues. Germline V lookup: CDR1 SEHNR, CDR2 FQNEAQ (reference sequence). V gave up 4 bases and J gave up 4 bases, with 16 bases separating them. The CDR3 sequence is CASSSSNRDIYGYTF. DNA of the CDR3: TGTGCCAGCAGCTCTAGTAACCGGGATATCTATGGCTACACCTTC.

The rearrangement uses TRBV18 and TRBJ1-1; 11 bases agree with TRBD1. CDR1 is KGHSH, CDR2 LQKENI, per germline. V trimming: 3 bases; J trimming: 4 bases; junction bases outside the gene matches: 13. The CDR3 length is 18 residues. Written as DNA, the CDR3 is TGTGCCAGCTCACCCCAGAGAAGAGCCGGGACAGGGGGCACTGAAGCTTTCTTT. This encodes CASSPQRRAGTGGTEAFF.

The chain recombines TRBV5-1 with TRBJ1-2; unclear D gene. Trimming removed 4 bases from V and 3 bases from J, with 13 bases in between. CDR1 and CDR2 (germline): SGHRS, YFSETQ. The CDR3 loop spans 14 amino acids. The CDR3 loop reads CASSAGPPDYGYTF. CDR3 coding DNA: TGCGCCAGCAGCGCGGGCCCCCCGGACTATGGCTACACCTTC.

The chain couples TRBV7-9 to TRBJ2-1, with 11 bases that match TRBD2. Germline V lookup: CDR1 SEHNR, CDR2 FQNEAQ (reference sequence). The CDR3 extends over 16 amino acids. The J segment lost 7 bases and the V segment lost 1 base, leaving 6 bases of the junction unmatched. The CDR3 DNA reads TGTGCCAGCAGCTTAGTAGCGGCTAGCGGGAGGAATGAGCAGTTCTTC. Translating it yields CASSLVAASGRNEQFF.

This clone showed up just a few times. This chain joins TRBV21-1 and TRBJ1-2. TRBV21-1 constitutes a pseudogene. The CDR3 runs to 13 residues. The CDR3 loop is CASSVPAGYGYTF. CDR3 in DNA: TGTGCCAGCAGCGTACCTGCCGGCTATGGCTACACCTTC.

As DNA, the CDR3 is TGCGCCAGCAGCCAAGATCTGAGGGGGCGCGACTATGGCTACACCTTC. It is translated as CASSQDLRGRDYGYTF. The genes are TRBV4-1 and TRBJ1-2, with 7 nucleotides matching TRBD1. Germline V gene lookup returns CDR1 MGHRA and CDR2 YSYEKL. CDR3 length: 16 residues. The V segment lost 0 bases and the J segment 3 bases; nucleotides outside the gene matches: 7.

This clone has just one count. V usage is TRBV18 and J usage is TRBJ1-5; D call uncertain. V lost 6 bases to trimming and J lost 0 bases, with 6 bases between them. The CDR3 has 13 amino acids. Germline CDR1 KGHSH, CDR2 LQKENI. The CDR3 sequence: CASSRDSNQPQHF. CDR3 nucleotides: TGTGCCAGCTCCCGGGATAGCAATCAGCCCCAGCATTTT.

CDR3 in amino acids: CASSGGRQSLYNEQFF. CDR3 bases: TGCGCCAGCAGCGGCGGGAGACAGTCTCTCTACAATGAGCAGTTCTTC. V and J are TRBV5-1 and TRBJ2-1; 7 bases fit TRBD2. Losses at the gene ends were 4 bases for V and 3 bases for J; bases not matched to a gene: 10. CDR1 SGHRS and CDR2 YFSETQ come from the germline V gene. CDR3 length: 16 amino acids.

This clone was picked up a small number of times. The rearrangement uses TRBV5-4 and TRBJ1-4; the D gene is possibly TRBD1 (5 bases). The CDR3 length is 13 residues. Germline CDR1 reads SGHNT; CDR2 reads YYREEE (reference sequence). Trimming took 4 bases from V and 4 from J, leaving 8 bases between them. The CDR3 spells CASSQQGNEKLFF. The CDR3 DNA follows: TGTGCCAGCAGCCAGCAGGGTAATGAAAAACTGTTTTTT.

This chain links TRBV29-1 with TRBJ2-1, with TRBD2 matching 8 bases. The CDR3 is 15 amino acids. The V gene's germline CDR1 is SQVTM and CDR2 ANQGSEA. V lost 6 bases to trimming and J lost 6 bases; unmatched junction nucleotides: 13. CDR3 coding DNA: TGCAGCGTAGATATTCGACTAGCGCAGCGCAATGAGCAGTTCTTC. It encodes CSVDIRLAQRNEQFF.

This chain links TRBV5-1 with TRBJ2-3, with 13 bases fitting TRBD2. CDR1 is SGHRS and CDR2 is YFSETQ in the germline V gene. J lost 4 bases, V lost 2 bases, and 4 bases had no gene match. The CDR3 runs 16 residues. CDR3 region: CASSLLAGGRSDTQYF. CDR3 DNA sequence: TGCGCCAGCAGCTTACTAGCGGGGGGGCGTTCAGATACGCAGTATTTT.

The V gene is TRBV6-6, the J gene TRBJ1-2; 8 bases match TRBD1. Germline values: CDR1 MNHNY, CDR2 SVGAGI (reference sequence). CDR3 length: 13 amino acids. Losses at the gene ends were 6 bases for V and 4 bases for J; bases not matched to a gene: 4. The CDR3 DNA sequence: TGTGCCAGCAGCCAGGGGGCTCGCTATGGCTACACCTTC. Amino acids: CASSQGARYGYTF.

The V and J genes are TRBV6-5 and TRBJ2-7, with a weak D call TRBD1 (6 bases). Trimming removed 8 bases from V and 6 bases from J, with 17 bases in between. Germline V gene data show CDR1 as MNHEY and CDR2 as SVGAGI. The CDR3 has 13 residues. The CDR3 sequence: CASGSRGKGEQYF. The CDR3, as DNA: TGTGCCAGCGGCTCGAGGGGGAAAGGCGAGCAGTACTTC.

The genes are TRBV28 and TRBJ2-7, with 7 bases lining up with TRBD2. In germline, CDR1 is MDHEN, CDR2 SYDVKM. The CDR3 covers 14 residues. V dropped 5 bases and J dropped 3; count of bases not matched to a gene: 7. The CDR3 coding sequence is TGTGCCAGCAGTCCCGGGGGGAGGGGCTACGAGCAGTACTTC. Translated: CASSPGGRGYEQYF.

The V and J genes are TRBV30 and TRBJ1-1; TRBD1 is a possible D gene (5 bases). The CDR3 has 11 amino acids. V was shortened by 6 bases and J by 10 bases, with 15 bases between the two germline ends. The germline CDR1 and CDR2 sequences are GTSNPN and SVGIG (reference sequence). The CDR3 sequence is CACSSGGGAFF. CDR3 nucleotide sequence: TGTGCCTGCTCCTCGGGGGGTGGAGCTTTCTTT.

The chain recombines TRBV10-3 with TRBJ1-6, with 7 bases lining up with TRBD1. Germline values: CDR1 ENHRY, CDR2 SYGVKD. V dropped 8 bases and J dropped 6; count of bases not matched to a gene: 4. The CDR3 extends over 13 amino acids. The CDR3 region is CAIAGGLNSPLHF. CDR3 in DNA: TGTGCCATCGCAGGGGGACTTAATTCACCCCTCCACTTT.

The rearrangement uses TRBV9 and TRBJ2-6, with a tentative D call TRBD1 (5 bases). Trimming took 7 bases from V and 2 from J, leaving 13 bases between them. Germline V gene sequence: CDR1 SGDLS, CDR2 YYNGEE. This CDR3 is built from 15 residues. The CDR3 nucleotides read TGTGCCAGCGCCAGAACGACAGCTGGGGCCAACGTCCTGACTTTC. It encodes CASARTTAGANVLTF.

V gene TRBV7-8 combines with J gene TRBJ1-2, with 7 bases fitting TRBD1. Germline CDR1 and CDR2: SGHVS and FQNEAQ. This CDR3 is 13 amino acids long. The ends lost 5 bases at V and 3 bases at J; junction bases unmatched: 3. The CDR3 nucleotides read TGTGCCAGCAGCATAACAGGGGACTATGGCTACACCTTC. Residues: CASSITGDYGYTF.

This chain uses TRBV6-1 with TRBJ1-1, with a tentative D call TRBD1 (6 bases). Germline V gene sequence: CDR1 MNHNS, CDR2 SASEGT. V lost 9 bases and J lost 3, with 14 bases in between. This CDR3 is 13 amino acids long. The CDR3 is CASTRGKDTEAFF. CDR3 nucleotides: TGTGCCAGTACCAGGGGTAAGGACACTGAAGCTTTCTTT.

This clone was observed a handful of times. CDR3 residues: CASSTGTGLETQYF. Written as DNA, the CDR3 is TGTGCCAGCAGCACCGGGACAGGGCTAGAGACCCAGTACTTC. The gene calls are TRBV7-2 and TRBJ2-5, with 9 bases that match TRBD1. CDR3 length equals 14 residues. J lost 4 bases, V lost 5 bases, and 5 bases had no gene match. CDR1 is SGHTA and CDR2 is FQGNSA in the germline V gene.

The V and J genes are TRBV7-2 and TRBJ2-1; 9 bases fit TRBD1. The CDR3 extends over 16 amino acids. Trimming cost V 2 bases and J 9 bases; bases outside gene matches: 11. CDR1 and CDR2 from the germline V gene are SGHTA and FQGNSA. CDR3 sequence (DNA): TGTGCCAGCAGCTTAATGGCCGGACAGGGGAGTGTTGAGCAGTTCTTC. This translates into CASSLMAGQGSVEQFF.

This clone appeared once. This chain links TRBV5-1 with TRBJ1-2, with 7 positions matching TRBD1. CDR1 and CDR2 (germline): SGHRS, YFSETQ. After removal of 4 bases from V and 1 base from J, the junction contained 7 bases not matched to a gene. CDR3 length: 15 residues. In nucleotides, the CDR3 is TGCGCCAGCAGCCCCGACAGGGCCGATAACTATGGCTACACCTTC. Protein: CASSPDRADNYGYTF.

The chain links TRBV27 to TRBJ1-6; D gene unclear. V dropped 6 bases and J dropped 1 base, with 22 bases sitting between them. This CDR3 has 19 residues. Germline lookup yields CDR1 MNHEY and CDR2 SMNVEV (reference sequence). CDR3 bases: TGTGCCAGCAGCACGGGAGGGCCCCTTTGGGATTCCTATAATTCACCCCTCCACTTT. Translating gives CASSTGGPLWDSYNSPLHF.

To note about this clone: In the same sample, other DNA sequences code for this CDR3. This chain uses TRBV27 with TRBJ2-3; D remains unclear. The CDR3 length is 12 residues. V shed 6 bases and J shed 4 bases, with 8 bases lying between them. Per germline, CDR1 MNHEY and CDR2 SMNVEV (reference sequence). In DNA form, the CDR3 reads TGTGCCAGCAGCTTCAGATCAGATACGCAGTATTTT. It codes for CASSFRSDTQYF.

V and J are TRBV4-2 and TRBJ1-1; a possible D gene is TRBD1 (5 bases). The V end was cut by 0 bases, the J end by 11 bases, with 19 bases between. Germline V lookup: CDR1 LGHNA, CDR2 YNFKEQ. The CDR3 is 15 residues long. CDR3 bases: TGTGCCAGCAGCCAAGACCACAGGTTAATTAGTAGGGCTTTCTTT. It yields the protein CASSQDHRLISRAFF.